These 27 T cell receptor beta chains were all obtained from the same sample, sequenced in a study of immune heterogeneity within non-small cell lung tumors. With approximately 600 ng used per sample, the template was genomic DNA from bulk tumor. Surgeons took several biopsies per primary tumor, spaced far apart, during surgery. Curative surgery was undertaken by patients, who had untreated, newly diagnosed non-small cell lung cancer. Using 32 V and 13 J primers, multiplex PCR amplified TCR beta CDR3. TCRdb re-called the multiplex PCR reads through MiXCR, storing one row per CDR3 protein. This sample has 13,000 to 15,000 distinct CDR3 sequences, with approximately 26% found just once. Sequencing was performed on lung tumor tissue. Receptors originate from a man aged 40-50 years with non-small cell lung cancer.

This CDR3 reads CASSSGGVVPMYGYTF. The CDR3 nucleotides are TGTGCCAGCAGCTCGGGAGGAGTCGTCCCTATGTATGGCTACACCTTC. The chain recombines TRBV9 with TRBJ1-2; D unresolved. Germline assignment: CDR1 SGDLS and CDR2 YYNGEE. The CDR3 covers 16 residues. The germline V and J ends were trimmed by 4 bases and 5 bases, with 21 bases remaining between them.

Worth noting for this clonotype: Being one base from a much bigger clone, this may be a read error. The V and J genes are TRBV12-3 or TRBV12-4 and TRBJ1-5; D may be TRBD1 (5 bases). The CDR3 runs 14 residues. The germline V and J ends were trimmed by 5 bases and 4 bases, with 12 bases remaining between them. In DNA, the CDR3 is TGTGCCAGCAGTCCCGAGGGGTGGAATCAGCCCCAGCATTTT. It specifies CASSPEGWNQPQHF.

As concerns this clonotype: This sequence may be a read error, since a much larger clone differs from it by one base. The rearrangement links TRBV4-2 to TRBJ2-2; D not resolved. CDR3 length: 14 residues. Per the germline V gene, CDR1 is LGHNA and CDR2 is YNFKEQ. CDR3 sequence (DNA): TGTGTCAGCAGCGACGGTCCTAACACCGGGGAGCTGTTTTTT. Translating it yields CVSSDGPNTGELFF.

This clonotype has just a few counts. This chain joins TRBV4-3 and TRBJ2-1; D is tentatively TRBD1 or TRBD2 (5 bases each). The CDR3 covers 14 residues. With 0 bases removed from V and 7 bases from J, the gap between germline ends came to 10 bases. Germline V gives CDR1 LGHNA, CDR2 YSLEER. CDR3 in amino acids: CASSQETGGNEQFF. In DNA, the CDR3 is TGCGCCAGCAGCCAAGAGACTGGGGGAAATGAGCAGTTCTTC.

This clonotype was observed many times. This chain uses TRBV19 with TRBJ2-2; 11 bases line up with TRBD2. CDR3 length: 15 residues. The V segment lost 6 bases and the J segment 4 bases; nucleotides outside the gene matches: 4. Germline V gene lookup returns CDR1 LNHDA and CDR2 SQIVND (reference sequence). The CDR3 here is CASRAGLAGTGELFF. For the CDR3, the DNA is TGTGCCAGTAGGGCAGGACTAGCGGGCACCGGGGAGCTGTTTTTT.

This chain joins TRBV20-1 and TRBJ2-7; D is undetermined. Germline lookup yields CDR1 DFQATT and CDR2 SNEGSKA (reference sequence). The CDR3 runs to 10 residues. The CDR3 loop reads CRETDYEQYF. The CDR3, as DNA: TGCAGGGAGACTGACTACGAGCAGTACTTC.

This clonotype was found many times. The chain recombines TRBV5-1 with TRBJ1-1; perhaps TRBD1 as D (5 bases). Trimming took off 1 base at V and 4 bases at J, with 11 bases between the two ends. CDR1 and CDR2 (germline): SGHRS, YFSETQ. This CDR3 contains 14 residues. This CDR3 is CASSLYRGGTEAFF. The CDR3 nucleotides read TGCGCCAGCAGCTTGTATCGGGGGGGCACTGAAGCTTTCTTT.

A note on this clonotype: At one of its ends the junction is not consistent with the germline gene, which may arise from a read error. V usage is TRBV4-2 and J usage is TRBJ2-4, with 12 bases identical to TRBD2. Germline lookup yields CDR1 LGHNA and CDR2 YNFKEQ. This CDR3 is 18 amino acids long. CDR3 sequence reads: CASSQDRSLAGGGNIKYF. The DNA of the CDR3 is TGTGCCAGCAGCCAAGATCGTTCCCTAGCGGGAGGGGGAAACATTAAGTACTTC.

This clonotype came up many times. The rearrangement links TRBV25-1 to TRBJ2-6; no clear D. Germline V lookup: CDR1 MGHDK, CDR2 SYGVNS. Trimming cost V 1 base and J 2 bases, with 12 bases left between them. The CDR3 covers 17 residues. The chain's CDR3 is CASSEWYSSTGANVLTF. The CDR3 coding sequence is TGTGCCAGCAGTGAATGGTATAGTTCCACTGGGGCCAACGTCCTGACTTTC.

In the case of this clonotype: A much larger clone is a single base away; this may be a read error. The chain uses TRBV6-1 and TRBJ1-1, with TRBD1 as a possible D gene (5 bases). CDR3 size: 13 residues. Germline CDR1 and CDR2: MNHNS and SASEGT. V shed 8 bases and J shed 7 bases, with 17 bases lying between them. The CDR3, as DNA: TGTGCCAGCCCGCAGGGACCTGGCCGTGAAGCTTTCTTT. Encoded protein: CASPQGPGREAFF.

As concerns this clonotype: This may arise from a read error, as a much more abundant clone is one base away. The chain uses TRBV6-1 and TRBJ1-6, with unresolved D. The CDR3 spans 13 residues. CDR1 and CDR2 from the germline V gene are MNHNS and SASEGT. CDR3 loop: CASSEIQDSPPHF. The CDR3 nucleotides read TGTGCCAGCAGTGAGATCCAGGATTCACCCCCCCACTTT.

This clonotype was recorded many times. The rearrangement joins TRBV2 to TRBJ2-7, with D unresolved. Germline values: CDR1 SNHLY, CDR2 FYNNEI. The CDR3 consists of 11 residues. V was trimmed by 1 base and J by 11 bases, leaving 9 bases between them. The CDR3 bases are TGTGCCAGCAGTGAAGTGGGTAAGGAGTACTTC. It translates to CASSEVGKEYF.

Relative to its sample, this clonotype is medium-sized. The rearrangement joins TRBV29-1 to TRBJ2-3; the D gene is possibly TRBD2 (6 bases). Germline loops: CDR1 SQVTM, CDR2 ANQGSEA. The CDR3 contains 15 residues. The ends were cut back, 8 bases at V and 1 base at J, with 19 bases in the middle. The CDR3 bases are TGCAGCATCTCACAGCGGGCTCGTGGCACAGATACGCAGTATTTT. Translation: CSISQRARGTDTQYF.

This clonotype qualifies as medium-sized. The rearrangement uses TRBV20-1 and TRBJ2-3; D uncertain. With 6 bases removed from V and 3 bases from J, the gap between germline ends came to 19 bases. Germline V CDR1 and CDR2: DFQATT, SNEGSKA (reference sequence). The CDR3 spans 15 residues. The CDR3 loop is CSATPIDLGTDTQYF. The CDR3 bases are TGCAGTGCCACTCCAATCGACTTGGGGACAGATACGCAGTATTTT.

With regard to this clonotype: A read error is possible here, since a much larger clone lies one base away. V gene TRBV20-1 combines with J gene TRBJ1-6; TRBD1 might be the D (5 bases). Germline lookup yields CDR1 DFQATT and CDR2 SNEGSKA (reference sequence). V lost 3 bases and J lost 10, with 13 bases in between. The CDR3 extends over 13 amino acids. The CDR3 is CSARDMESSPLHF. CDR3 DNA: TGCAGTGCTAGGGACATGGAAAGCTCACCCCTCCACTTT.

By sample fraction, this clonotype is medium-sized (0.01 to 0.1%). The gene calls are TRBV12-3 or TRBV12-4 and TRBJ1-2; TRBD1 might be the D (6 bases). Trimming left V 5 bases short and J 5 bases short, with 15 bases between. There are 14 residues in the CDR3. In DNA, the CDR3 is TGTGCCAGCAGTCCCCAGGGGTCAAAGTATGGCTACACCTTC. It translates to CASSPQGSKYGYTF.

This clonotype was found many times. V usage is TRBV12-3 or TRBV12-4 and J usage is TRBJ2-2; no clear D. Trimming removed 3 bases at V and 1 base at J, with 3 bases between. There are 13 residues in the CDR3. DNA for the CDR3: TGTGCCAGCAGTTTCATGAACACCGGGGAGCTGTTTTTT. Its protein product is CASSFMNTGELFF.

This clonotype rates as medium-sized. This chain connects TRBV9 to TRBJ2-6; the D gene is possibly TRBD2 (6 bases). This CDR3 is 16 amino acids long. Germline V gene lookup returns CDR1 SGDLS and CDR2 YYNGEE. Trimming shortened V by 5 bases and J by 4 bases, and 16 bases separated the two germline ends. CDR3 loop: CASSRMAGLGANVLTF. The CDR3 DNA reads as TGTGCCAGCAGTCGGATGGCGGGGTTAGGGGCCAACGTCCTGACTTTC.

This clonotype appeared a few times. Since no conserved phenylalanine or tryptophan closes the CDR3, a read error is the likely cause. V gene TRBV18 combines with J gene TRBJ1-2, with a weak D call TRBD1 (5 bases). Germline CDR1 KGHSH, CDR2 LQKENI. Trimming removed 3 bases at V and 8 bases at J, with 13 bases between. This CDR3 contains 13 residues. CDR3 residues: CASSPGRSGGYTS. DNA of the CDR3: TGTGCCAGCTCACCGGGACGCTCAGGGGGCTACACCTCC.

By proportion, this clonotype is medium-sized (0.01 to 0.1%). The chain uses TRBV12-5 and TRBJ2-5, with TRBD2 matching over 7 bases. Per germline, CDR1 LGHNT and CDR2 FRNRAP. The V and J ends lost 11 bases and 7 bases, in that order; junction bases with no gene match: 13. The CDR3 is made up of 13 amino acids. The CDR3 protein is CALGTKTKGTQYF. The CDR3 nucleotides read TGTGCTTTAGGGACTAAAACCAAAGGGACCCAGTACTTC. The full variable domain, its missing parts supplied by reference TRBV12-5 and TRBJ2-5, is DARVTQTPRHKVTEMGQEVTMRCQPILGHNTVFWYRQTMMQGLELLAYFRNRAPLDDSGMPKDRFSAEMPDATLATLKIQPSEPRDSAVYFCALGTKTKGTQYFGPGTRLLVL.

Points on this clonotype: This may arise from a read error, as a much more abundant clone is one base away. This sequence joins TRBV2 and TRBJ2-1; 10 nucleotides line up with TRBD2. This CDR3 is built from 14 residues. The germline V gene encodes CDR1 SNHLY and CDR2 FYNNEI. The CDR3 protein is CSSKAGGLYNEQFF. CDR3 DNA sequence: TGTTCCAGCAAAGCGGGAGGGTTATACAATGAGCAGTTCTTC. Full variable domain (remainder filled in from reference TRBV2 and TRBJ2-1): EPEVTQTPSHQVTQMGQEVILRCVPISNHLYFYWYRQILGQKVEFLVSFYNNEISEKSEIFDDQFSVERPDGSNFTLKIRSTKLEDSAMYFCSSKAGGLYNEQFFGPGTRLTVL.

In its sample, this clonotype was seen a few times. J is TRBJ2-2 and V is TRBV9, with TRBD2 identical over 11 bases. The trim removed 4 bases at V and 2 bases at J, leaving 4 bases unmatched. Germline loops: CDR1 SGDLS, CDR2 YYNGEE. The CDR3 is 16 amino acids. CDR3: CASSSRLAGNTGELFF. For the CDR3, the DNA is TGTGCCAGCAGCTCGAGACTAGCGGGAAACACCGGGGAGCTGTTTTTT.

By share, this clonotype counts as medium-sized. The chain uses TRBV6-1 and TRBJ1-6, with 7 positions matching TRBD1. CDR1 and CDR2 from the germline V gene are MNHNS and SASEGT. The CDR3 has 15 amino acids. J gave up 7 bases and V 5 bases, and 8 bases lay outside the gene matches. CDR3 in DNA: TGTGCCAGCAGTCCGACCGGGACAGCAAATTCACCCCTCCACTTT. Translated, it gives CASSPTGTANSPLHF.

A few counts support this clonotype. The chain uses TRBV30 and TRBJ1-1; a possible D gene is TRBD1 (5 bases). Trimming took 2 bases from V and 0 from J, leaving 7 bases between them. The CDR3 contains 13 residues. Germline V gene data show CDR1 as GTSNPN and CDR2 as SVGIG (reference sequence). For the CDR3, the DNA is TGTGCCTGGAGTCGACAGTTGAACACTGAAGCTTTCTTT. As protein: CAWSRQLNTEAFF.

This chain uses TRBV14 with TRBJ1-2, with D possibly TRBD1 on 6 matching bases. V lost 1 base and J 8 bases, leaving 14 bases between the germline ends. The CDR3 extends over 14 amino acids. Germline CDR1 reads SGHDN; CDR2 reads FVKESK. CDR3 in DNA: TGTGCCAGCAGCCAAGGGTCCGGGACACTGGGCTACACCTTC. It specifies CASSQGSGTLGYTF.

This clonotype qualifies as medium-sized. DNA of the CDR3: TGTGCCAGCAGTTCCCCACCATCTAACAATGAGCAGTTCTTC. Protein sequence: CASSSPPSNNEQFF. V gene TRBV12-3 or TRBV12-4 combines with J gene TRBJ2-1; no firm D call. The CDR3 contains 14 residues. V gave up 4 bases and J gave up 5 bases, with 12 bases separating them.

This chain joins TRBV9 and TRBJ2-5, with TRBD2 identical over 13 bases. V shed 4 bases and J 5 bases; nucleotides not matched to a gene: 5. From germline, CDR1 is SGDLS and CDR2 YYNGEE. The CDR3 extends over 15 amino acids. The DNA for the CDR3 is TGTGCCAGCAGCTTCGGACTAGCGGGAGATGAGACCCAGTACTTC. It specifies CASSFGLAGDETQYF.